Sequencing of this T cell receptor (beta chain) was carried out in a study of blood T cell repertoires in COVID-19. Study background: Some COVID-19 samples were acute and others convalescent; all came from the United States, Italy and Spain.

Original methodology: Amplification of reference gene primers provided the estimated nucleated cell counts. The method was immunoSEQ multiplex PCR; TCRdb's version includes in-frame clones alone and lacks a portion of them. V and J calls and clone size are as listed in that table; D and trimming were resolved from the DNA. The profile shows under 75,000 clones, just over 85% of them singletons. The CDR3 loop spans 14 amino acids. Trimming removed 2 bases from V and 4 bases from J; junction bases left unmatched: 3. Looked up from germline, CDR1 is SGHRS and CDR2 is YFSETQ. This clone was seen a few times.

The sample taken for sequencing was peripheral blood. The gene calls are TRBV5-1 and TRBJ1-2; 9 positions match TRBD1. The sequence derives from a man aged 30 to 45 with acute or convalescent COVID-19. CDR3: CASSFQDRGYGYTF. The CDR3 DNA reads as TGCGCCAGCAGCTTCCAGGACAGGGGCTATGGCTACACCTTC.